One sample yielded the 17 T cell receptor beta chains listed below, sequenced in a study of blood T cell repertoires in COVID-19. Profiled with immunoSEQ multiplex PCR; TCRdb holds only in-frame clones, not every one. The profile shows some 250,000 clones, approximately 82% of them singletons. The sample comprised PBMCs or T cells enriched from blood (not recorded which). All receptors come from a middle-aged man who had recovered from COVID-19.

The V gene is TRBV19, the J gene TRBJ1-6; D ambiguous. Per germline, CDR1 LNHDA and CDR2 SQIVND (reference sequence). Trimming took off 1 base at V and 7 bases at J, with 8 bases between the two ends. The CDR3 totals 14 residues. In DNA form, the CDR3 reads TGTGCCAGTAGTATAGGGTCAGGCAATTCACCCCTCCACTTT. This codes for CASSIGSGNSPLHF.

This clone was seen only a few times. The chain couples TRBV2 to TRBJ2-1; 14 nucleotides line up with TRBD2. Unmatched junction bases numbered 18, after V lost 6 bases and J lost 5 bases. The CDR3 sequence is 20 residues long. Germline CDR1 and CDR2: SNHLY and FYNNEI. The CDR3 region has the DNA TGTGCCAGCAGCCCCGGAGGATGGGCCCGACTAGCGGGAGGGGACAATGAGCAGTTCTTC. The encoded protein is CASSPGGWARLAGGDNEQFF.

The chain couples TRBV6-2 or TRBV6-3 to TRBJ2-5; D is undetermined. Germline CDR1 reads MNHEY; CDR2 reads SVGEGT. Deletions cut 5 bases from V and 4 bases from J, with 11 bases between. The CDR3 covers 13 residues. The chain's CDR3 is CASSDHSIETQYF. CDR3 coding DNA: TGTGCCAGCAGTGACCACAGTATAGAGACCCAGTACTTC.

The CDR3 DNA follows: TGCGCCAGCAGCCCGGGACAGGGATTCTGGGAGCAGTACTTC. As protein: CASSPGQGFWEQYF. This rearrangement joins TRBV5-1 to TRBJ2-7; 9 bases are shared with TRBD1. This CDR3 region has 14 residues. From germline, CDR1 is SGHRS and CDR2 YFSETQ. V shed 4 bases and J 7 bases; nucleotides not matched to a gene: 9. Variable domain in full (rest from reference TRBV5-1 and TRBJ2-7): KAGVTQTPRYLIKTRGQQVTLSCSPISGHRSVSWYQQTPGQGLQFLFEYFSETQRNKGNFPGRFSGRQFSNSRSEMNVSTLELGDSALYLCASSPGQGFWEQYFGPGTRLTVT.

The chain joins TRBV6-2 or TRBV6-3 to TRBJ2-3, with no clear D. CDR1 is MNHEY and CDR2 is SVGEGT in the germline V gene. The V end was cut by 2 bases, the J end by 2 bases, with 5 bases between. The length of the CDR3 is 13 residues. CDR3 protein: CASSYEDTDTQYF. The DNA for the CDR3 is TGTGCCAGCAGTTACGAGGACACAGATACGCAGTATTTT.

J is TRBJ1-2 and V is TRBV19; D is possibly TRBD1 (5 bases). The CDR3 spans 13 residues. Germline V gene sequence: CDR1 LNHDA, CDR2 SQIVND (reference sequence). V was clipped by 8 bases and J by 4 bases, with 14 bases between them. The chain's CDR3 is CASLGREGYGYTF. CDR3 bases: TGTGCCAGTCTAGGCAGGGAGGGCTATGGCTACACCTTC.

The chain uses TRBV28 and TRBJ1-4; D not resolved. Looked up from germline, CDR1 is MDHEN and CDR2 is SYDVKM. This CDR3 comprises 13 residues. The V end was cut by 6 bases, the J end by 8 bases, with 13 bases between. This chain's CDR3 is CASRVFSGEKLFF. The CDR3 DNA reads TGTGCCAGCAGGGTTTTTTCGGGGGAAAAACTGTTTTTT.

The chain joins TRBV10-3 to TRBJ1-2, with D possibly TRBD1 on 5 matching bases. The germline V gene has CDR1 ENHRY and CDR2 SYGVKD. CDR3 length: 14 residues. The germline V and J ends were trimmed by 0 bases and 4 bases, with 9 bases remaining between them. DNA of the CDR3: TGTGCCATCAGTGAGTCAATGGGGCCCTATGGCTACACCTTC. Its protein is CAISESMGPYGYTF.

V is TRBV27 and J is TRBJ2-2; D is perhaps TRBD2 (5 bases). CDR3 length: 18 amino acids. From germline, CDR1 is MNHEY and CDR2 SMNVEV (reference sequence). The germline V and J ends were trimmed by 3 bases and 7 bases, with 24 bases remaining between them. The CDR3 spells CASSFSPGRRARGGELFF. In DNA, the CDR3 is TGTGCCAGCAGTTTTTCGCCGGGGAGAAGGGCTCGAGGCGGGGAGCTGTTTTTT.

The rearrangement links TRBV9 to TRBJ1-3; D possibly corresponds to TRBD1 (5 bases). Looked up from germline, CDR1 is SGDLS and CDR2 is YYNGEE. The CDR3 totals 16 residues. V was trimmed by 0 bases and J by 0 bases, leaving 10 bases between them. The CDR3 DNA reads as TGTGCCAGCAGCGTAGGGAGGGGAAACTCTGGAAACACCATATATTTT. It yields the protein CASSVGRGNSGNTIYF.

This chain links TRBV27 with TRBJ2-1; tentatively, D is TRBD2 (6 bases). CDR3 length: 20 residues. Germline values: CDR1 MNHEY, CDR2 SMNVEV (reference sequence). Trimming took off 8 bases at V and 6 bases at J, with 35 bases between the two ends. CDR3 sequence reads: CASFPVSSLRVRDSSNEQFF. The CDR3 DNA sequence: TGTGCCAGCTTTCCTGTCAGCAGTTTAAGGGTGCGGGACTCGTCCAATGAGCAGTTCTTC.

Turning to this clone: This same CDR3 is encoded by further DNA sequences in the sample. The rearrangement joins TRBV5-5 to TRBJ1-5; TRBD1 aligns across 7 bases. With V trimmed by 3 bases and J by 4 bases, 7 bases remained unmatched. Germline assignment: CDR1 SGHKS and CDR2 YYEKEE (reference sequence). The CDR3 spans 15 residues. For the CDR3, the DNA is TGTGCCAGCAGCTCAACAGGGGCAGGGAATCAGCCCCAGCATTTT. Protein: CASSSTGAGNQPQHF.

The V and J genes are TRBV19 and TRBJ1-3, with 8 bases that match TRBD1. Germline V gene data show CDR1 as LNHDA and CDR2 as SQIVND (reference sequence). V gave up 3 bases and J gave up 2 bases; unmatched junction bases: 3. The CDR3 has 15 residues. In DNA, the CDR3 is TGTGCCAGTAGTATTGGCAGGGGGCCTGGAAACACCATATATTTT. Encoded protein: CASSIGRGPGNTIYF.

J is TRBJ2-5 and V is TRBV6-2 or TRBV6-3; D remains unclear. CDR1 is MNHEY, CDR2 SVGEGT, per germline. The CDR3 contains 14 residues. The V gene lost 0 bases and the J gene lost 2 bases, with 7 bases spanning the gap. This CDR3 is CASSYSAEQETQYF. CDR3 bases: TGTGCCAGCAGTTACTCGGCGGAGCAAGAGACCCAGTACTTC.

The rearrangement links TRBV3-1 (or the pseudogene TRBV3-2) to TRBJ2-3; a possible D gene is TRBD1 (5 bases). CDR1 LGHDT and CDR2 YNNKEL come from the germline V gene (reference sequence). This CDR3 is built from 11 residues. The V and J ends lost 5 bases and 5 bases respectively, with 5 bases between them. CDR3 loop: CASSRGDTQYF. The CDR3 bases are TGTGCCAGCAGCAGGGGAGATACGCAGTATTTT.

This clone was detected only once. This chain connects TRBV6-2 or TRBV6-3 to TRBJ2-7, with 9 bases aligning to TRBD1. The CDR3 sequence is 14 residues long. Germline V lookup: CDR1 MNHEY, CDR2 SVGEGT. Trimming removed 2 bases from V and 6 bases from J; junction bases left unmatched: 5. The CDR3 DNA reads TGTGCCAGCAGTTACAGACAGGGGGGAGGCGAGCAGTACTTC. This gives the protein CASSYRQGGGEQYF.

This rearrangement joins TRBV7-9 to TRBJ1-4; D gene ambiguous. The CDR3 consists of 14 residues. V was trimmed by 1 base and J by 3 bases, leaving 6 bases between them. Looked up from germline, CDR1 is SEHNR and CDR2 is FQNEAQ (reference sequence). CDR3 nucleotides: TGTGCCAGCAGCTTAGAGAGGGCTAATGAAAAACTGTTTTTT. Encoded protein: CASSLERANEKLFF.